The 31 T cell receptor beta chains below come from one sample, sequenced in a study of identical twins. TCRdb reanalysed the 5' RACE reads using MiXCR and keeps one entry per CDR3 protein. Of over 500,000 distinct CDR3 sequences listed, 22% are singletons. These data were also reused for a study on T cells expressing NK-cell markers.

Input material: CD4+ T cells sorted from blood. These receptors all stem from a woman between 18 and 29 years old in good health.

This clonotype was recorded a few times. This chain uses TRBV3-1 with TRBJ2-1; 9 bases agree with TRBD2. The CDR3 consists of 15 residues. The germline V gene encodes CDR1 LGHDT and CDR2 YNNKEL (reference sequence). Losses at the gene ends were 4 bases for V and 6 bases for J; bases not matched to a gene: 7. In nucleotides, the CDR3 is TGTGCCAGCAGCCTTGGGGTAGCGGGAGCCAATGAGCAGTTCTTC. Translating it yields CASSLGVAGANEQFF.

The rearrangement joins TRBV27 to TRBJ2-1, with 12 nucleotides matching TRBD2. J gave up 5 bases and V 5 bases, and 10 bases lay outside the gene matches. The CDR3 is 17 residues long. Germline values: CDR1 MNHEY, CDR2 SMNVEV (reference sequence). CDR3 amino acids: CASSPLRLAGANNEQFF. CDR3 coding DNA: TGTGCCAGCAGTCCCCTAAGACTAGCGGGGGCCAACAATGAGCAGTTCTTC.

The rearrangement joins TRBV6-5 to TRBJ2-3; D ambiguous. CDR3 length: 16 amino acids. V dropped 2 bases and J dropped 2 bases, with 14 bases sitting between them. Per germline, CDR1 MNHEY and CDR2 SVGAGI. The CDR3, as DNA: TGTGCCAGCAGTTACATTTCTCGGTCCAACACAGATACGCAGTATTTT. Residues: CASSYISRSNTDTQYF.

This clonotype was detected a few times. V usage is TRBV7-6 and J usage is TRBJ2-3; 9 bases align to TRBD2. Germline V gene sequence: CDR1 SGHVS, CDR2 FNYEAQ. This CDR3 has 15 amino acids. J was trimmed by 4 bases and V by 0 bases; bases with no gene match: 2. DNA for the CDR3: TGTGCCAGCAGCTTAGCTAGCGGGAGAGCAGATACGCAGTATTTT. Residues: CASSLASGRADTQYF.

The chain couples TRBV5-1 to TRBJ2-7, with TRBD1 as a possible D gene (6 bases). Germline assignment: CDR1 SGHRS and CDR2 YFSETQ. This CDR3 contains 15 residues. V lost 0 bases and J lost 2, with 12 bases in between. This chain's CDR3 is CASSLEYRAPYEQYF. CDR3 in DNA: TGCGCCAGCAGCTTGGAATACAGGGCACCCTACGAGCAGTACTTC.

This chain links TRBV10-2 with TRBJ2-3; D is unresolved. CDR3 length equals 14 residues. Germline V lookup: CDR1 WSHSY, CDR2 SAAADI. Between the trimmed V and J ends, which lost 3 bases and 3 bases, there was a span of 10 bases. CDR3 protein: CASSDVMGTDTQYF. DNA of the CDR3: TGCGCCAGCAGTGATGTGATGGGGACAGATACGCAGTATTTT.

The chain combines TRBV6-2 or TRBV6-3 with TRBJ2-7; 9 positions match TRBD2. CDR3 length: 15 residues. Per the germline V gene, CDR1 is MNHEY and CDR2 is SVGEGT. V gave up 5 bases and J gave up 3 bases; unmatched junction bases: 8. DNA for the CDR3: TGTGCCAGCAGTGACCCTGGCGGGGGGGACTACGAGCAGTACTTC. This translates into CASSDPGGGDYEQYF.

This clonotype was counted once. The V and J genes are TRBV12-3 or TRBV12-4 and TRBJ2-7; 7 bases fit TRBD2. This CDR3 is 16 amino acids long. J gave up 4 bases and V 6 bases, and 15 bases lay outside the gene matches. In nucleotides, the CDR3 is TGTGCCAGCAGCCATGGGGGGGGAACTAATCTTTACGAGCAGTACTTC. It is translated as CASSHGGGTNLYEQYF.

This clonotype appeared many times. The chain employs TRBV5-5 and TRBJ1-3, with D unclear. Trimming took 0 bases from V and 3 from J, leaving 19 bases between them. Germline-derived CDR1 and CDR2 are SGHKS and YYEKEE (reference sequence). This CDR3 region has 18 residues. CDR3 region: CASSLEDKGKWYGNTIYF. CDR3 coding DNA: TGTGCCAGCAGCTTGGAAGATAAGGGAAAGTGGTATGGAAACACCATATATTTT. The variable domain in full, with the rest retrieved from reference TRBV5-5 and TRBJ1-3, is DAGVTQSPTHLIKTRGQQVTLRCSPISGHKSVSWYQQVLGQGPQFIFQYYEKEERGRGNFPDRFSARQFPNYSSELNVNALLLGDSALYLCASSLEDKGKWYGNTIYFGEGSWLTVV.

This clonotype was found a few times. The genes are TRBV12-5 and TRBJ2-7; D tentatively fits TRBD1 or TRBD2 (5 bases each). CDR3 length: 17 residues. Trimming cost V 1 base and J 5 bases, with 21 bases left between them. Germline loops: CDR1 LGHNT, CDR2 FRNRAP. The CDR3 is CASGLAAGTMARDEQYF. In DNA, the CDR3 is TGTGCTAGTGGTTTGGCCGCAGGGACCATGGCGCGCGACGAGCAGTACTTC.

The chain couples TRBV5-1 to TRBJ2-3, with D uncertain. The CDR3 totals 14 residues. Trimming took 0 bases from V and 4 from J, leaving 9 bases between them. CDR1 and CDR2 from the germline V gene are SGHRS and YFSETQ. The CDR3 DNA sequence: TGCGCCAGCAGCTTGGATGGATTAGCAGATACGCAGTATTTT. Translated, it gives CASSLDGLADTQYF.

This sequence joins TRBV9 and TRBJ2-2, with D tentatively TRBD1 or TRBD2 (6 bases each). Trimming stripped 1 base from V and 5 bases from J, with 15 bases between. Germline loops: CDR1 SGDLS, CDR2 YYNGEE. The CDR3 is 16 amino acids. The CDR3 region is CASSVCRRGDTGELFF. CDR3 nucleotide sequence: TGTGCCAGCAGCGTATGTAGGAGGGGGGATACCGGGGAGCTGTTTTTT.

This clonotype has just a few counts. This chain joins TRBV5-1 and TRBJ2-1; TRBD2 agrees at 7 bases. CDR3 length: 13 amino acids. After removal of 3 bases from V and 7 bases from J, the junction contained 4 bases not matched to a gene. Germline V lookup: CDR1 SGHRS, CDR2 YFSETQ. Here the CDR3 reads CASSYASGNEQFF. The CDR3 nucleotides read TGCGCCAGCAGCTATGCTAGCGGAAATGAGCAGTTCTTC.

This clonotype has just a few counts. The chain combines TRBV20-1 with TRBJ2-3; 7 positions match TRBD1. Per the germline V gene, CDR1 is DFQATT and CDR2 is SNEGSKA (reference sequence). This CDR3 spans 14 amino acids. V was clipped by 6 bases and J by 2 bases; unmatched bases: 8. The CDR3 loop is CSARTGTDTDTQYF. Written as DNA, the CDR3 is TGCAGTGCCAGGACCGGGACAGACACAGATACGCAGTATTTT.

This clonotype occurred a few times. This chain links TRBV7-6 with TRBJ2-1, with 7 bases identical to TRBD1. The CDR3 is made up of 14 amino acids. Germline V gives CDR1 SGHVS, CDR2 FNYEAQ. With V trimmed by 1 base and J by 9 bases, 6 bases remained unmatched. CDR3 bases: TGTGCCAGCAGCTTAGTAGAGACAGGGAGTGAGCAGTTCTTC. Translation: CASSLVETGSEQFF.

V is TRBV27 and J is TRBJ2-7; maybe TRBD1 (5 bases). The CDR3 sequence is 14 residues long. Between the trimmed V and J ends, which lost 6 bases and 0 bases, there was a span of 12 bases. Germline CDR1 and CDR2: MNHEY and SMNVEV (reference sequence). In nucleotides, the CDR3 is TGTGCCAGCAGGGGGCGCGGTGGCTCCTACGAGCAGTACTTC. Translation gives CASRGRGGSYEQYF.

This clonotype was seen only a few times. This rearrangement joins TRBV20-1 to TRBJ1-5, with D unclear. The V end was cut by 5 bases, the J end by 3 bases, with 11 bases between. Looked up from germline, CDR1 is DFQATT and CDR2 is SNEGSKA (reference sequence). CDR3 size: 13 residues. The DNA of the CDR3 is TGCAGTGCTCACCGGGCCCTCAATCAGCCCCAGCATTTT. It codes for CSAHRALNQPQHF.

A single count supports this clonotype. The rearrangement links TRBV7-8 to TRBJ2-2; D uncertain. The CDR3 is made up of 15 amino acids. CDR1 SGHVS and CDR2 FQNEAQ come from the germline V gene. V was trimmed by 1 base and J by 2 bases, leaving 8 bases between them. CDR3 DNA: TGTGCCAGCAGCTTAGTTGGCATTAACACCGGGGAGCTGTTTTTT. Protein sequence: CASSLVGINTGELFF.

The table lists this clonotype with a few counts. The chain joins TRBV11-2 to TRBJ2-1; 8 bases align to TRBD1. The V gene's germline CDR1 is SGHAT and CDR2 FQNNGV. The CDR3 covers 17 residues. The V segment lost 2 bases and the J segment 3 bases; nucleotides outside the gene matches: 9. The CDR3 here is CASSLRIWTGSYNEQFF. The CDR3 nucleotides are TGTGCCAGCAGCTTAAGAATATGGACAGGGAGCTACAATGAGCAGTTCTTC.

This rearrangement joins TRBV29-1 to TRBJ2-7, with D perhaps TRBD2 (6 bases). Trimming shortened V by 7 bases and J by 0 bases, and 10 bases separated the two germline ends. Germline V CDR1 and CDR2: SQVTM, ANQGSEA. The CDR3 runs 12 residues. CDR3 nucleotide sequence: TGCAGCGGGAGGGGCGGCTCCTACGAGCAGTACTTC. This encodes CSGRGGSYEQYF.

This rearrangement joins TRBV2 to TRBJ2-3; D might be TRBD1 (6 bases). The CDR3 loop spans 14 amino acids. The germline gives CDR1 SNHLY, CDR2 FYNNEI. V gave up 8 bases and J gave up 0 bases, with 12 bases separating them. The chain's CDR3 is CASRTVTSTDTQYF. CDR3 bases: TGTGCCAGCCGGACAGTAACTAGCACAGATACGCAGTATTTT. Full variable domain (remainder filled in from reference TRBV2 and TRBJ2-3): EPEVTQTPSHQVTQMGQEVILRCVPISNHLYFYWYRQILGQKVEFLVSFYNNEISEKSEIFDDQFSVERPDGSNFTLKIRSTKLEDSAMYFCASRTVTSTDTQYFGPGTRLTVL.

This clonotype was observed a few times. This chain joins TRBV12-3 or TRBV12-4 and TRBJ1-1; perhaps TRBD1 as D (5 bases). The CDR3 has 13 residues. Trimming took 4 bases from V and 8 from J, leaving 14 bases between them. CDR3: CASSSQGRREAFF. The CDR3 nucleotides read TGTGCCAGCAGTTCCCAGGGACGGAGAGAAGCTTTCTTT.

This clonotype was seen a few times. The J gene is TRBJ2-1, the V gene TRBV9; 9 bases align to TRBD2. Germline V gene sequence: CDR1 SGDLS, CDR2 YYNGEE. Trimming at V came to 0 bases and at J to 12 bases, leaving 4 bases not matched to a gene. This CDR3 region has 13 residues. The CDR3 is CASSVASGIGQFF. CDR3 nucleotide sequence: TGTGCCAGCAGCGTAGCTAGCGGGATAGGGCAGTTCTTC.

This clonotype was counted many times. This rearrangement joins TRBV6-6 to TRBJ2-2; the D is unclear. This CDR3 is built from 12 residues. Germline V CDR1 and CDR2: MNHNY, SVGAGI (reference sequence). V gave up 3 bases and J gave up 4 bases, with 3 bases separating them. In nucleotides, the CDR3 is TGTGCCAGCAGTTATGGCACCGGGGAGCTGTTTTTT. It translates to CASSYGTGELFF.

This rearrangement joins TRBV6-5 to TRBJ2-7, with D maybe TRBD1 (6 bases). CDR1 is MNHEY, CDR2 SVGAGI, per germline. This CDR3 comprises 14 residues. Trimming cost V 4 bases and J 4 bases, with 14 bases left between them. CDR3 DNA sequence: TGTGCCAGCAGTTCTCAGGGGCTAAAGTACGAGCAGTACTTC. As protein: CASSSQGLKYEQYF.

V usage is TRBV20-1 and J usage is TRBJ2-3, with TRBD1 matching over 7 bases. The V gene's germline CDR1 is DFQATT and CDR2 SNEGSKA (reference sequence). V lost 4 bases, J lost 6 bases, and 10 bases stayed unmatched. This CDR3 is built from 14 residues. The DNA for the CDR3 is TGCAGTGCTATCGACAGGGTTGGGGTGGATACGCAGTATTTT. This sequence encodes CSAIDRVGVDTQYF.

This clonotype was picked up a small number of times. The rearrangement uses TRBV5-1 and TRBJ2-7; possible D gene TRBD1, 7 bases. Trimming took off 0 bases at V and 5 bases at J, with 12 bases between the two ends. The CDR3 extends over 14 amino acids. Germline V CDR1 and CDR2: SGHRS, YFSETQ. The CDR3 DNA reads as TGCGCCAGCAGCTTGGTTGGAGGGGGCCACGAGCAGTACTTC. It is translated as CASSLVGGGHEQYF. Combining the CDR3 with reference TRBV5-1 and TRBJ2-7 gives the whole variable domain KAGVTQTPRYLIKTRGQQVTLSCSPISGHRSVSWYQQTPGQGLQFLFEYFSETQRNKGNFPGRFSGRQFSNSRSEMNVSTLELGDSALYLCASSLVGGGHEQYFGPGTRLTVT.

The V call is TRBV10-3, the J call TRBJ1-1; 7 bases are shared with TRBD1. The CDR3 covers 12 residues. Germline CDR1 reads ENHRY; CDR2 reads SYGVKD. V shed 8 bases, J shed 6 bases, and the junction held 6 bases outside the gene matches. Here the CDR3 DNA reads TGTGCCATCTCGACAGGGCGGGCTGAAGCTTTCTTT. Translation: CAISTGRAEAFF.

The chain joins TRBV5-1 to TRBJ2-3; D tentatively reads TRBD1 or TRBD2 (6 bases each). From germline, CDR1 is SGHRS and CDR2 YFSETQ. The CDR3 length is 13 residues. The germline V and J ends were trimmed by 4 bases and 4 bases, with 10 bases remaining between them. CDR3 bases: TGCGCCAGCAGCAGGGGGGCCGCAGATACGCAGTATTTT. Translated: CASSRGAADTQYF.

This chain joins TRBV7-2 and TRBJ2-7; 11 bases are shared with TRBD2. The CDR3 runs 15 residues. Germline V lookup: CDR1 SGHTA, CDR2 FQGNSA. V was clipped by 3 bases and J by 6 bases; unmatched bases: 7. The CDR3 loop is CASSFYLAGGSEQYF. DNA for the CDR3: TGTGCCAGCAGCTTTTATCTAGCGGGAGGTAGCGAGCAGTACTTC.

V gene TRBV10-3 combines with J gene TRBJ2-7; 9 positions match TRBD2. CDR1 and CDR2 (germline): ENHRY, SYGVKD. V lost 8 bases to trimming and J lost 5 bases; unmatched junction nucleotides: 1. The CDR3 extends over 11 amino acids. The chain's CDR3 is CAIGGRDEQYF. The CDR3 DNA sequence: TGTGCCATCGGCGGGAGGGACGAGCAGTACTTC.